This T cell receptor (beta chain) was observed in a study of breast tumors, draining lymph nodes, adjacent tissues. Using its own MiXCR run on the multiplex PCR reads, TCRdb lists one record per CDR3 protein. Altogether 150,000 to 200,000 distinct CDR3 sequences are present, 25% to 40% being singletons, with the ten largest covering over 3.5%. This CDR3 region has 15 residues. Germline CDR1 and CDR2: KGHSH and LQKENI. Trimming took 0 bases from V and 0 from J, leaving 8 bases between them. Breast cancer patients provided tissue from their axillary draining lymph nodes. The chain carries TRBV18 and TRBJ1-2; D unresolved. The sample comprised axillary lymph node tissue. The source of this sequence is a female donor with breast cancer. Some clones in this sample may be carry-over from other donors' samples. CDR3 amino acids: CASSPPSRPNYGYTF. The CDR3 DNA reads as TGTGCCAGCTCACCACCGAGCAGGCCTAACTATGGCTACACCTTC.